The rows below give T cell receptor beta chains drawn from one sample of a study of response to subunit inactivated influenza vaccine. TCRdb processed the RT-PCR reads anew with MiXCR; each CDR3 protein has one entry. The repertoire holds around 320,000 distinct CDR3 sequences, with over 20% as singletons. The sample was PBMCs from blood, taken approximately 20 months after vaccination. These receptors all come from a man between 50 and 70 years old who received an inactivated influenza vaccine. The CDR3 runs from the conserved cysteine through the conserved F or W. The D gene is left open where the match is weak. Clone size is not always given. Where it is, it says once, few, many or a class for expanded clones.

>NA|few|TRBJ2-3|TRBV20-1
TGCAGTGCTGACGGACTGGGGAGCACAGATACGCAGTATTTT
CSADGLGSTDTQYF
>TRBD2|few|TRBJ2-1|TRBV12-3/TRBV12-4
TGTGCCAGCAGTTTTGGTAGCGGGACACTCTCCTACAATGAGCAGTTCTTC
CASSFGSGTLSYNEQFF
>NA|few|TRBJ2-1|TRBV29-1
TGCAGCGTCATCACGGGAGCCTTTGAGCAGTTCTTC
CSVITGAFEQFF
>TRBD2|NA|TRBJ2-1|TRBV27
TGTGCCAGCAGACCGGGACTAGTCAATGAGCAGTTCTTC
CASRPGLVNEQFF
>NA|few|TRBJ2-2|TRBV14
TGTGCCAGCAGCTCGCTAATTCCGGGATCGAACACCGGGGAGCTGTTTTTT
CASSSLIPGSNTGELFF
>TRBD1|NA|TRBJ1-3|TRBV20-1
TGCAGTGCTCGTCCGAACAGACAGGGATACGAAAACACCATATATTTT
CSARPNRQGYENTIYF
>NA|NA|TRBJ2-3|TRBV21-1
TGTGCCAGCTCGGACAGGGGCACAGATACGCAGTATTTT
CASSDRGTDTQYF
>NA|few|TRBJ1-1|TRBV29-1
TGCAGCGTTGAAGATGTTCCTGAAGCTTTCTTT
CSVEDVPEAFF
>NA|NA|TRBJ2-1|TRBV12-3/TRBV12-4
TGTGCCAGCAGTCTAGCTGACGACTCCTACAATGAGCAGTTCTTC
CASSLADDSYNEQFF
>TRBD1|many|TRBJ1-1|TRBV7-8
TGTGCCAGCAGCTCCGGACAGGGAGCCACTGAAGCTTTCTTT
CASSSGQGATEAFF
>NA|few|TRBJ2-7|TRBV5-1
TGCGCCAGCGGAGCAGATGTTTCGGGCGAGCAGTACTTC
CASGADVSGEQYF
>TRBD2|NA|TRBJ2-7|TRBV15
TGTGCCACCAGCAGAGATCGCCGGCTAGCGGGCTACGAGCAGTACTTC
CATSRDRRLAGYEQYF
>NA|NA|TRBJ1-6|TRBV7-2
TGTGCCAGCAGACCCACGGTTAATTCACCCCTCCACTTT
CASRPTVNSPLHF
>NA|NA|TRBJ2-7|TRBV7-2
TGTGCCAGCAGCCCAGGGGGGCACGAGCAGTACTTC
CASSPGGHEQYF
>NA|NA|TRBJ2-4|TRBV5-1
TGCGCCAGCAGCTGGGGATCCCCCGACAGGAACCCGTCTCGTATCAAAAACATTCAGTACTTC
CASSWGSPDRNPSRIKNIQYF
>NA|few|TRBJ1-5|TRBV12-3/TRBV12-4
TGTGCCAGCAGTTTAGGACAGGTTTATCAGCCCCAGCATTTT
CASSLGQVYQPQHF